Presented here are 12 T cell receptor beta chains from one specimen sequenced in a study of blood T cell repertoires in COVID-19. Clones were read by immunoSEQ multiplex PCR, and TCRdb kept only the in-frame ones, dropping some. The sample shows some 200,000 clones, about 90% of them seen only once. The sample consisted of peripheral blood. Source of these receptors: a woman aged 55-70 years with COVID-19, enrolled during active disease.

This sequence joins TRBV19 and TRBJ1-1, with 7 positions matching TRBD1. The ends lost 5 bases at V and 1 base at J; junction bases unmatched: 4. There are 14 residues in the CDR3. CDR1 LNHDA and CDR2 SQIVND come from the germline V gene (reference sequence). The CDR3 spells CASSLQGPNTEAFF. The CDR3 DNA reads TGTGCCAGTAGTCTACAGGGGCCGAACACTGAAGCTTTCTTT.

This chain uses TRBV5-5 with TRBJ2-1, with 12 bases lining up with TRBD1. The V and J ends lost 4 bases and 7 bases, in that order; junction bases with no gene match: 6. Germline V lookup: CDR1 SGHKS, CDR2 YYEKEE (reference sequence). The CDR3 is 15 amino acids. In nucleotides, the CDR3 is TGTGCCAGCAGCGACCTGGGACAGGGGGCGAATGAGCAGTTCTTC. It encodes CASSDLGQGANEQFF.

The chain's CDR3 is CATSREQGGHGYTF. CDR3 sequence (DNA): TGTGCCACCAGCAGAGAACAGGGGGGCCATGGCTACACCTTC. The genes are TRBV15 and TRBJ1-2; 8 bases map to TRBD1. The length of the CDR3 is 14 residues. CDR1 LNHNV and CDR2 YYDKDF come from the germline V gene (reference sequence). V gave up 0 bases and J gave up 6 bases; unmatched junction bases: 3.

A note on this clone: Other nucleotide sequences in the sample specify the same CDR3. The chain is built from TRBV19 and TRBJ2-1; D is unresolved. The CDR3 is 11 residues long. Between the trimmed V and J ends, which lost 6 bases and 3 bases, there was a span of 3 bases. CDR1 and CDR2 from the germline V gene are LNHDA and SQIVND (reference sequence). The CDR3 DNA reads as TGTGCCAGTAGCAGCTACAATGAGCAGTTCTTC. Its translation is CASSSYNEQFF.

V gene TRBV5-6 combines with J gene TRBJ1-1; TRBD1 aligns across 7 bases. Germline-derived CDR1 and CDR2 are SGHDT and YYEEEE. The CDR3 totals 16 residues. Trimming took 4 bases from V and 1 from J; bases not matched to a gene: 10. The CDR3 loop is CASSAPGGQRNTEAFF. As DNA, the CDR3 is TGTGCCAGCAGCGCCCCCGGGGGACAGAGGAACACTGAAGCTTTCTTT.

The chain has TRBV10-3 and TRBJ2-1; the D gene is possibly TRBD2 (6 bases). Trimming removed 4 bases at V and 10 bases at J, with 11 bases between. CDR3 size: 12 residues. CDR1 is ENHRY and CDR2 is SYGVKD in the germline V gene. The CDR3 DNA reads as TGTGCCATCAGTGGCGGGAAAGACGAGCAGTTCTTC. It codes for CAISGGKDEQFF.

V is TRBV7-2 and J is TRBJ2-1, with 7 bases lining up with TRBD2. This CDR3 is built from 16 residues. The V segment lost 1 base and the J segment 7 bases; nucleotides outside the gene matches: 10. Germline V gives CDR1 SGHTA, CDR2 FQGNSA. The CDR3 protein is CASSLGRAGIRNEQFF. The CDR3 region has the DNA TGTGCCAGCAGCTTAGGCCGAGCGGGAATCAGGAATGAGCAGTTCTTC.

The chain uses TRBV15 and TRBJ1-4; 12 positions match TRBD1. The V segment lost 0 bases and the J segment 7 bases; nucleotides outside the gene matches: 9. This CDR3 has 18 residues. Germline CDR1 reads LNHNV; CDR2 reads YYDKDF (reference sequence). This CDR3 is CATSRDQGQGAVGEKLFF. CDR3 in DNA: TGTGCCACCAGCAGAGATCAGGGACAGGGGGCGGTTGGTGAAAAACTGTTTTTT.

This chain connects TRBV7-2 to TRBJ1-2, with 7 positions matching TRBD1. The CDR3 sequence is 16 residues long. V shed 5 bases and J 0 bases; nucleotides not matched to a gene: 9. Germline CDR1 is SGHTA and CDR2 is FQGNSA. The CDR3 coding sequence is TGTGCCAGCAGCGCGGACAGGCTTTTATCTAACTATGGCTACACCTTC. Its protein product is CASSADRLLSNYGYTF.

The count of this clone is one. Here the CDR3 reads CASSVGTSGLSGELFF. Written as DNA, the CDR3 is TGTGCCAGCAGCGTCGGGACTAGCGGGTTATCGGGGGAGCTGTTTTTT. The gene calls are TRBV9 and TRBJ2-2; 12 bases agree with TRBD2. This CDR3 comprises 16 residues. V lost 2 bases to trimming and J lost 8 bases; unmatched junction nucleotides: 7. CDR1 SGDLS and CDR2 YYNGEE come from the germline V gene.

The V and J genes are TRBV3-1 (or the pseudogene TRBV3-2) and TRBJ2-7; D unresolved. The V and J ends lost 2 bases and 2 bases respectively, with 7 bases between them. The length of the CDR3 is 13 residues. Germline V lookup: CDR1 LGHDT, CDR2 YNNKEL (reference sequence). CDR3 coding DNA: TGTGCCAGCAGCCAAAGCCCTCCCTACGAGCAGTACTTC. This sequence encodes CASSQSPPYEQYF.

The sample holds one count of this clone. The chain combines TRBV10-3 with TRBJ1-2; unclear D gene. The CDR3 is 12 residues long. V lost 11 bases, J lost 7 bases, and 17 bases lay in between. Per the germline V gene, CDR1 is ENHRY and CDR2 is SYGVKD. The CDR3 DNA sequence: TGTGCCTCTATGGGAGGTGGAGGTGGCTACACCTTC. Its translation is CASMGGGGGYTF.